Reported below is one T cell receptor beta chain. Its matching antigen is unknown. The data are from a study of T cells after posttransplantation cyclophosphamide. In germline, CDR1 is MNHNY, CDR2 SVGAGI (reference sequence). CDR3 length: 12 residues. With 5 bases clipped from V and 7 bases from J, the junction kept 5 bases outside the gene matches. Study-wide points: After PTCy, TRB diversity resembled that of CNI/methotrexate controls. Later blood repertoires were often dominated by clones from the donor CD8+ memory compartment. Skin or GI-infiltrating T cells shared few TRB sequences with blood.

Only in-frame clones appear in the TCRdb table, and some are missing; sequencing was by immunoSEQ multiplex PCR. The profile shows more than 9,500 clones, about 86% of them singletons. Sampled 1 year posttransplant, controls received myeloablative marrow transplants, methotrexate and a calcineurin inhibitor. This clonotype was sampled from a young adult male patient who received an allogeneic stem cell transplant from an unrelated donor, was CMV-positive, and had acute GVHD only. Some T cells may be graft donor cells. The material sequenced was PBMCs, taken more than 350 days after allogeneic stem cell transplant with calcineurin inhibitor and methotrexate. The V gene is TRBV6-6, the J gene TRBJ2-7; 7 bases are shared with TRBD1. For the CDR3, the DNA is TGTGCCAGCAGTGACAGGGCAAGGGAGCAGTACTTC. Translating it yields CASSDRAREQYF.